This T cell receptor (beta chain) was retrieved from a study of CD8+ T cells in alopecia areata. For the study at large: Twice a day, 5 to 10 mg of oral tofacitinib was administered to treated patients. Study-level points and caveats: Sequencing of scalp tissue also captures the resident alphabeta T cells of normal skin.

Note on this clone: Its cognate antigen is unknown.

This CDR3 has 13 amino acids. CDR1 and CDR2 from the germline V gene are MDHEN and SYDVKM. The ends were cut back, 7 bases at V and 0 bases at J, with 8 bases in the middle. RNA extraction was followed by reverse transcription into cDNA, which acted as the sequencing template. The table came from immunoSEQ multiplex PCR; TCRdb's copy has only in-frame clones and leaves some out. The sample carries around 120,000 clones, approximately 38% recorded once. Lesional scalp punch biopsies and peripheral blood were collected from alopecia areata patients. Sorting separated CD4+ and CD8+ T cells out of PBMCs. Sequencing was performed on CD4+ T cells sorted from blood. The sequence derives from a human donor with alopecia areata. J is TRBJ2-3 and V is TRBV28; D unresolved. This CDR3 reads CASKRASTDTQYF. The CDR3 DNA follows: TGTGCCAGCAAACGTGCCAGCACAGATACGCAGTATTTT.